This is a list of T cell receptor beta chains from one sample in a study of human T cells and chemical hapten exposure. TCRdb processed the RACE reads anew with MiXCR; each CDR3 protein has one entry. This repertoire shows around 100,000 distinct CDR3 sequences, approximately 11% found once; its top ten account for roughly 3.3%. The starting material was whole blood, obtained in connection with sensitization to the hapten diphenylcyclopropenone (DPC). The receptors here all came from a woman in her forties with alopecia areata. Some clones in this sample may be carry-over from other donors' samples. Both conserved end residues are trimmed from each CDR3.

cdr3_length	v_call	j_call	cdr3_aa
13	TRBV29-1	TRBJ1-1	SVEDVREVNTEAF
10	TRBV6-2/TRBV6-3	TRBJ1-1	ASSYRVTEAF
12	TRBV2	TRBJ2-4	ASSDSAVQNIQY
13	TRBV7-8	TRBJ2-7	ASSLARMRTYEQY
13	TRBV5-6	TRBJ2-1	ASSSLGTTYNEQF
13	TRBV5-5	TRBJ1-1	ASSLLPRERQYAF
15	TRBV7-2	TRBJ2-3	ASSAKGLAGGTDTQY
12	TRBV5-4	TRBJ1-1	ASSAGQVNTEAF
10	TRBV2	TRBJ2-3	AKGGGIDTQY
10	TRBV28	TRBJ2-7	ASSPSFREQY
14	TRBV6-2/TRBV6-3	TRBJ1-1	ASRSRTGRPNTEAF
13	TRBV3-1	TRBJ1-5	ASSRGVIGNQPQH
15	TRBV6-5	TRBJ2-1	ASSPNRGRVSYNEQF
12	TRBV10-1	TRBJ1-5	ASSERDGNQSQH
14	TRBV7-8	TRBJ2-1	ASSARTSGRADEQF
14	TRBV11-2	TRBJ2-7	ASRFPGTSGSYEQY
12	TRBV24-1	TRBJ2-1	ATISGRNSDEQF
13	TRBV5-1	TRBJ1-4	ASSFLTGAEEKLF
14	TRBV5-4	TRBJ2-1	ASSSAGTNSYNEQF
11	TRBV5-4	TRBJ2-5	ASSFGGKETQY
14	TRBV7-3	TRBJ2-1	ASSPLANSHYNEQF
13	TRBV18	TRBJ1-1	ASSPPAGARSEAF
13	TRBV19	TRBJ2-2	ASRGPLSRTGELF
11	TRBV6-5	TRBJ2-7	ASRVPGVYEQY
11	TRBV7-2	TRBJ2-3	GSSVVPRDTQY
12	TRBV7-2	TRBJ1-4	ASRLVGGSEKLF
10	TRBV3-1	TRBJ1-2	ASSQDLNGYT
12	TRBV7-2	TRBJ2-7	ASSFFAPPSEQY
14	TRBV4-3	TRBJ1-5	ASSQEAADSNQPQH